A selection of T cell receptor beta chains follows, all from one sample in a study of blood T cells in healthy people across ages. MiXCR was run by TCRdb on the 5' RACE reads, yielding one entry per CDR3 protein. Among 1.5 million to 2 million distinct CDR3 sequences, around 40% were seen once, and the ten largest hold roughly 24%. The sequencing sample was made of blood. The receptors shown here come from a human donor in good health. The CDR3 runs from the conserved cysteine through the conserved F or W. D genes are given only for firm matches. Expanded clones are given a class, and other clones once, few, many or no size at all.

CDR3aa | CDR3nt | d_gene | v_gene | abundance | j_gene
CATLGGLAAGAQYF | TGTGCCACCCTGGGGGGACTAGCGGCGGGGGCGCAGTATTTT | TRBD2 | TRBV10-3 | - | TRBJ2-3
CASSLGPGLVGTDTQYF | TGTGCCAGCAGTTTAGGACCGGGACTAGTCGGCACAGATACGCAGTATTTT | TRBD2 | TRBV28 | - | TRBJ2-3
CASSSTTTIRAGGSTDTQYF | TGTGCCAGCAGCTCGACCACTACTATTAGAGCGGGGGGGAGCACAGATACGCAGTATTTT | TRBD2 | TRBV13 | - | TRBJ2-3
CSARWGTYEQYF | TGCAGTGCTAGGTGGGGCACCTACGAGCAGTACTTC | - | TRBV20-1 | few | TRBJ2-7
CSASSGSSWNEQFF | TGCAGTGCTAGCAGCGGGAGTTCATGGAATGAGCAGTTCTTC | TRBD2 | TRBV20-1 | once | TRBJ2-1
CASSQAQGRDSPLHF | TGTGCCAGCAGCCAAGCACAGGGCAGGGATTCACCCCTCCACTTT | - | TRBV3-1 | few | TRBJ1-6
CSARSGGVTDTQYF | TGCAGTGCTAGAAGCGGGGGGGTTACAGATACGCAGTATTTT | TRBD2 | TRBV20-1 | - | TRBJ2-3
CASSLVGVDTDTQYF | TGTGCCAGCAGCTTAGTAGGGGTAGACACAGATACGCAGTATTTT | - | TRBV11-2 | - | TRBJ2-3
CASSEKRASTGELFF | TGTGCCAGCAGTGAAAAAAGGGCTTCCACCGGGGAGCTGTTTTTT | - | TRBV6-1 | - | TRBJ2-2
CASGSPGDRASVENTEAFF | TGTGCCAGCGGCTCGCCGGGAGACAGAGCGAGTGTGGAGAACACTGAAGCTTTCTTT | - | TRBV7-2 | - | TRBJ1-1
CASSLAPQGMATEAFF | TGTGCCAGCAGCTTAGCCCCGCAGGGAATGGCGACTGAAGCTTTCTTT | - | TRBV7-9 | - | TRBJ1-1
CASSPTGRPGTF | TGTGCCAGCAGCCCCACCGGGAGGCCGGGCACCTTC | - | TRBV11-2 | few | TRBJ1-2
CASRDRPTNEKLFF | TGTGCCAGTCGGGACAGGCCAACTAATGAAAAACTGTTTTTT | TRBD1 | TRBV2 | once | TRBJ1-4
CASSEKTGTGNNEQFF | TGTGCCAGCAGCGAGAAGACCGGGACAGGGAACAATGAGCAGTTCTTC | TRBD1 | TRBV7-6 | once | TRBJ2-1
CASSVYSGGTDTQYF | TGTGCCAGCAGCGTATACTCGGGGGGCACAGATACGCAGTATTTT | - | TRBV9 | few | TRBJ2-3
CASSLTIGANYGYTF | TGTGCCAGCAGTTTAACCATCGGGGCTAACTATGGCTACACCTTC | - | TRBV28 | - | TRBJ1-2
CASSPPSGGAIEQFF | TGTGCCAGCAGTCCACCTAGCGGGGGGGCCATTGAGCAGTTCTTC | TRBD2 | TRBV12-3/TRBV12-4 | - | TRBJ2-1
CASRPRHGQRNYEQYF | TGTGCCAGCCGGCCCAGACACGGACAGAGAAACTACGAGCAGTACTTC | - | TRBV6-1 | - | TRBJ2-7
CSVEKRGQAFF | TGCAGCGTTGAAAAAAGGGGGCAAGCTTTCTTT | TRBD1 | TRBV29-1 | few | TRBJ1-1
CASSYHGEQYGYTF | TGTGCCAGCAGTTACCATGGAGAGCAGTATGGCTACACCTTC | - | TRBV6-5 | few | TRBJ1-2
CAWSRPGRYSNQPQHF | TGTGCCTGGAGTCGACCAGGACGGTATAGCAATCAGCCCCAGCATTTT | - | TRBV30 | few | TRBJ1-5
CASNLGRVTYEQYF | TGTGCCAGCAACCTGGGACGTGTTACCTACGAGCAGTACTTC | - | TRBV7-2 | - | TRBJ2-7
CASSPGVLGEFFATNEKLFF | TGTGCCAGCAGCCCAGGGGTCCTAGGAGAGTTTTTTGCAACTAATGAAAAACTGTTTTTT | - | TRBV7-2 | - | TRBJ1-4
CASSEQGEKLFF | TGTGCCAGCAGCGAACAGGGTGAAAAACTGTTTTTT | - | TRBV2 | - | TRBJ1-4
CASSIGRVPAFF | TGCGCCAGCAGTATCGGGAGGGTTCCAGCTTTCTTT | - | TRBV5-1 | - | TRBJ1-1
CASSLIFRKHYEQYF | TGCGCCAGCAGCTTAATATTTAGGAAACACTACGAGCAGTACTTC | - | TRBV5-1 | few | TRBJ2-7
CASSRADRNNEKLFF | TGCGCCAGCAGCCGAGCGGACAGGAATAATGAAAAACTGTTTTTT | TRBD1 | TRBV4-3 | - | TRBJ1-4
CASSHGDARGETRYF | TGTGCCAGCAGCCACGGGGACGCTAGAGGAGAGACCCGGTACTTC | - | TRBV3-1 | - | TRBJ2-5
CASSGQDISTYEQYF | TGTGCCAGCAGTGGACAGGACATTTCAACCTACGAGCAGTACTTC | TRBD1 | TRBV28 | - | TRBJ2-7
CASSSRDGSSYEQYF | TGTGCCAGCTCATCCCGGGACGGTTCCTCCTACGAGCAGTACTTC | - | TRBV18 | many | TRBJ2-7
CASSRRGGHKFF | TGCGCCAGCAGCCGTCGGGGGGGCCATAAGTTCTTC | TRBD2 | TRBV4-3 | few | TRBJ2-1
CASSGGLRSYEQYF | TGTGCCAGCAGCGGGGGCCTTAGGTCCTACGAGCAGTACTTC | - | TRBV7-6 | - | TRBJ2-7
CASSLRGMENIQYF | TGTGCCAGCAGTTTACGAGGGATGGAAAACATTCAGTACTTC | - | TRBV28 | few | TRBJ2-4
CASSQREGEANYGYTF | TGTGCCAGCAGCCAGAGGGAAGGGGAAGCTAACTATGGCTACACCTTC | - | TRBV4-2 | - | TRBJ1-2
CASTQSSTVSGASVLTF | TGTGCCAGCACCCAATCCTCAACCGTCTCTGGGGCCAGCGTCCTGACTTTC | - | TRBV28 | - | TRBJ2-6
CSAGLRGGRYSNQPQHF | TGCAGTGCTGGGCTAAGGGGGGGCAGGTATAGCAATCAGCCCCAGCATTTT | - | TRBV20-1 | - | TRBJ1-5
CASRPIGTLLSYEQYF | TGTGCCAGCAGGCCCATCGGGACCCTCCTATCCTACGAGCAGTACTTC | - | TRBV6-2/TRBV6-3 | - | TRBJ2-7
CASILPGLIGDEQFF | TGTGCCAGCATCCTACCGGGACTCATTGGAGATGAGCAGTTCTTC | - | TRBV2 | - | TRBJ2-1
CAISESNGGRGTDTQYF | TGTGCCATCAGTGAGTCGAATGGGGGGAGAGGCACAGATACGCAGTATTTT | - | TRBV10-3 | - | TRBJ2-3
CASARTGFYEQYF | TGCGCCAGCGCTCGGACAGGGTTTTACGAGCAGTACTTC | TRBD1 | TRBV4-1 | few | TRBJ2-7
CASSLAAGPRYNEQFF | TGTGCCAGCAGCTTAGCTGCGGGGCCGCGATACAATGAGCAGTTCTTC | - | TRBV7-2 | - | TRBJ2-1
CAGSLSGGPINEQFF | TGTGCCGGCAGTTTAAGTGGGGGGCCGATAAATGAGCAGTTCTTC | - | TRBV12-3/TRBV12-4 | - | TRBJ2-1
CASSLIGTGSPLEQYF | TGTGCCAGCAGTTTAATCGGGACAGGGAGTCCTCTCGAGCAGTACTTC | TRBD1 | TRBV27 | few | TRBJ2-7
CASSFGVADEQYF | TGCGCCAGCAGCTTCGGGGTAGCGGACGAGCAGTACTTC | - | TRBV5-1 | few | TRBJ2-7
CASSLGGAMYQETQYF | TGTGCCAGCAGCTTAGGGGGGGCCATGTACCAAGAGACCCAGTACTTC | - | TRBV11-2 | - | TRBJ2-5
CASSQERRPTDTQYF | TGTGCCAGCAGCCAAGAGAGGAGGCCCACAGATACGCAGTATTTT | - | TRBV4-2 | - | TRBJ2-3
CASRLDRLDLRLAGGSYNEQFF | TGTGCCAGCAGGCTGGACCGTCTTGATCTTCGACTAGCGGGGGGGTCTTACAATGAGCAGTTCTTC | TRBD2 | TRBV6-1 | - | TRBJ2-1
CASSLRDGEQYF | TGTGCCAGCAGCTTACGGGACGGCGAGCAGTACTTC | - | TRBV7-3 | - | TRBJ2-7
CATSRDAGGRSYEQYF | TGTGCCACCAGCAGAGATGCTGGCGGGCGATCCTACGAGCAGTACTTC | - | TRBV15 | - | TRBJ2-7
CSAIRQGTQAFF | TGCAGTGCTATACGACAGGGAACTCAAGCTTTCTTT | TRBD1 | TRBV20-1 | - | TRBJ1-1
CASRPSGNYGYTF | TGTGCCAGCAGACCATCGGGGAACTATGGCTACACCTTC | - | TRBV12-3/TRBV12-4 | - | TRBJ1-2
CASSDRGGAVQYF | TGTGCCAGTAGCGATCGTGGGGGCGCGGTTCAGTACTTC | - | TRBV19 | - | TRBJ2-4
CSTGHPETQYF | TGCAGTACGGGGCATCCGGAGACCCAGTACTTC | - | TRBV20-1 | - | TRBJ2-5
CASSLMWVPYEQYF | TGTGCCAGCAGTTTAATGTGGGTGCCCTACGAGCAGTACTTC | - | TRBV12-3/TRBV12-4 | - | TRBJ2-7
CASSVGTGTSYEQYF | TGTGCCAGCAGCGTAGGGACAGGGACTTCCTACGAGCAGTACTTC | TRBD1 | TRBV7-2 | - | TRBJ2-7
CASSSAGEAFF | TGTGCCAGCAGCTCAGCGGGTGAAGCTTTCTTT | - | TRBV7-9 | few | TRBJ1-1
CASSLDRPDTQYF | TGCGCCAGCAGCTTAGACAGGCCAGATACGCAGTATTTT | - | TRBV5-1 | few | TRBJ2-3
CASSLDRANFGYTF | TGCGCCAGCAGCTTGGACAGGGCAAATTTTGGCTACACCTTC | - | TRBV5-1 | - | TRBJ1-2
CSARVTSGGITYEQYF | TGCAGTGCTAGAGTCACTAGTGGGGGGATAACCTACGAGCAGTACTTC | - | TRBV20-1 | few | TRBJ2-7
CASSLHPYNEQFF | TGTGCCAGCAGCTTGCACCCCTACAATGAGCAGTTCTTC | - | TRBV5-8 | - | TRBJ2-1